This TCR beta chain derives from a study of lymphopenia after photon versus proton radiotherapy. Notes on the study in general: Oligoclonal CD8+ Temra expansion after nadir drove photon patients' diversity drop. Larger post-nadir TCR diversity loss correlated inversely with survival in deceased patients.

As regards this clone: Its antigen is unknown.

Method: immunoSEQ multiplex PCR; TCRdb's copy keeps in-frame clones and lacks some. Here the sample spans tens of thousands of clones, roughly 86% being singletons. Germline values: CDR1 MNHEY, CDR2 SVGAGI. J lost 7 bases, V lost 5 bases, and 11 bases had no gene match. The CDR3 runs to 15 residues. This TCR was recovered from a man aged 35-49 years with gastric cancer. The V gene is TRBV6-5, the J gene TRBJ2-4; 7 bases fit TRBD1. The material was peripheral blood, obtained from a patient treated with photon-based radiotherapy. CDR3 loop: CASSPIDRAVNIQYF. The CDR3 DNA follows: TGTGCCAGCAGTCCAATCGACAGGGCGGTGAACATTCAGTACTTC.